This T cell receptor beta chain was sequenced for a study of blood T cell repertoires in COVID-19. Across the whole study: The United States, Italy and Spain were the sources of the acute and convalescent COVID-19 samples. The cDNA or gDNA used as material had been derived from T cells, B-cell-depleted T cells, or PBMCs.

Original analysis: It was from reference gene primer amplification that nucleated cell counts were estimated. The repertoire was sequenced with immunoSEQ multiplex PCR; TCRdb's copy has only in-frame clones and lacks some. The DNA was the basis for D and trimming; V, J and clone size are from that table. Among some 200,000 clones, around 89% were seen once, and the ten largest hold 4.5% to 5.5%. The CDR3 contains 15 residues. V was clipped by 7 bases and J by 2 bases, with 15 bases between them. Per germline, CDR1 MNHEY and CDR2 SVGAGI. The rearrangement uses TRBV6-5 and TRBJ1-5; TRBD1 is a possible D gene (5 bases). This TCR was sampled from a woman aged 35 to 49 with acute or convalescent COVID-19. Sequenced material: peripheral blood. In DNA, the CDR3 is TGTGCCAGCACCGTTACGGTACAGGGCAATCAGCCCCAGCATTTT. Translation: CASTVTVQGNQPQHF.